Listed here are 9 T cell receptor beta chains from one sample, sequenced in a study of human thymus T cells (dated by TCRdb to about 2020). The library was generated by the immunoSEQ multiplex PCR assay. The immuneACCESS repertoire file appears here via TCRdb, limited to in-frame rearrangements. These files lack a portion of the clones; in checked studies, under half of the deficit traces to unresolved V genes, and the cause of the others is not known. Recorded for this sample are roughly 130,000 clones; just under 95% of them occurred a single time. The ten largest clones capture around 0.025% of the sample. The thymus tissue came from surgical resects taken out during corrective cardiac surgery. The sequenced sample was thymus tissue. These TCRs come from a boy younger than two with a congenital heart defect but otherwise immunologically healthy.

The rearrangement joins TRBV9 to TRBJ1-3, with D uncertain. Germline-derived CDR1 and CDR2 are SGDLS and YYNGEE. The CDR3 runs 15 residues. Between the trimmed V and J ends, which lost 3 bases and 1 base, there was a span of 11 bases. CDR3 amino acids: CASSGRGGSGNTIYF. CDR3 in DNA: TGTGCCAGCAGCGGCCGGGGTGGATCTGGAAACACCATATATTTT.

The chain couples TRBV5-3 to TRBJ1-5, with D hard to call. Being an ORF, TRBV5-3 has a function that is uncertain. Trimming took off 2 bases at V and 5 bases at J, with 5 bases between the two ends. This CDR3 has 12 residues. This chain's CDR3 is CARSLEDQPQHF. CDR3 in DNA: TGTGCCAGAAGCTTAGAAGATCAGCCCCAGCATTTT.

The chain recombines TRBV28 with TRBJ2-1; 14 bases are shared with TRBD2. The ends lost 5 bases at V and 9 bases at J; junction bases unmatched: 9. Germline V lookup: CDR1 MDHEN, CDR2 SYDVKM. CDR3 length: 16 amino acids. Here the CDR3 DNA reads TGTGCCAGCAGTCTCCGGACTAGCGGGGGGTCTTGTGAGCAGTTCTTC. It codes for CASSLRTSGGSCEQFF.

The chain combines TRBV21-1 with TRBJ1-2. TRBV21-1 has pseudogene status. This CDR3 contains 16 residues. The CDR3 region is CASSVDGSFADYGYTF. The CDR3 coding sequence is TGTGCCAGCAGCGTGGACGGATCATTCGCGGACTATGGCTACACCTTC.

V is TRBV5-1 and J is TRBJ1-2; a weak D match, TRBD1 (5 bases). V lost 0 bases and J lost 1, with 16 bases in between. This CDR3 has 17 residues. CDR1 and CDR2 from the germline V gene are SGHRS and YFSETQ. Written as DNA, the CDR3 is TGCGCCAGCAGCTTGGGGGACGCCCCAAATAGTAACTATGGCTACACCTTC. As protein: CASSLGDAPNSNYGYTF.

This rearrangement joins TRBV7-2 to TRBJ1-6, with D possibly matching TRBD1 (5 bases). The CDR3 contains 18 residues. The ends were cut back, 5 bases at V and 9 bases at J, with 26 bases in the middle. The germline V gene has CDR1 SGHTA and CDR2 FQGNSA. CDR3 amino acids: CASSQNGPGTHRGSPLHF. CDR3 DNA: TGTGCCAGCAGCCAAAATGGGCCCGGGACTCATCGAGGTTCACCCCTCCACTTT.

The rearrangement uses TRBV6-1 and TRBJ1-2; no clear D. Germline V gives CDR1 MNHNS, CDR2 SASEGT. The ends were cut back, 4 bases at V and 4 bases at J, with 13 bases in the middle. The CDR3 spans 14 residues. The CDR3 sequence is CASSGPLEPYGYTF. CDR3 nucleotides: TGTGCCAGCAGTGGGCCCCTGGAGCCCTATGGCTACACCTTC.

This chain joins TRBV4-3 and TRBJ2-2, with 10 positions matching TRBD2. The CDR3 consists of 18 residues. J gave up 4 bases and V 4 bases, and 12 bases lay outside the gene matches. Looked up from germline, CDR1 is LGHNA and CDR2 is YSLEER. For the CDR3, the DNA is TGCGCCAGCAGCCGCAAATGGGTAGCGGGGGGCGGCACCGGGGAGCTGTTTTTT. It translates to CASSRKWVAGGGTGELFF.

This clone was seen only once. This chain joins TRBV4-3 and TRBJ2-3; no definite D call. This CDR3 region has 15 residues. From germline, CDR1 is LGHNA and CDR2 YSLEER. Trimming left V 0 bases short and J 1 base short, with 8 bases between. This CDR3 reads CASSQEGSRTDTQYF. CDR3 sequence (DNA): TGCGCCAGCAGCCAAGAGGGGTCCCGCACAGATACGCAGTATTTT.